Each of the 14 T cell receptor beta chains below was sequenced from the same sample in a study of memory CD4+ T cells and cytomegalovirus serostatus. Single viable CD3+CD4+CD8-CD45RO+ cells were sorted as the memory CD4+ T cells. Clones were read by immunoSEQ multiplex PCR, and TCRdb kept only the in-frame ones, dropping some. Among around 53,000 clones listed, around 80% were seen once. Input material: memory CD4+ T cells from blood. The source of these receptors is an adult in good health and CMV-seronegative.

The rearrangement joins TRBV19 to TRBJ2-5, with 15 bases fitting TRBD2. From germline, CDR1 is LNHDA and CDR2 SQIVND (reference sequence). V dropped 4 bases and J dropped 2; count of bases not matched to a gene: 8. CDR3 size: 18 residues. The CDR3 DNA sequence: TGTGCCAGTAGTAGAAGGACTAGCGGGAGGGTCTTACAAGAGACCCAGTACTTC. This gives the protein CASSRRTSGRVLQETQYF. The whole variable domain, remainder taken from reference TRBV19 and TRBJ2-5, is DGGITQSPKYLFRKEGQNVTLSCEQNLNHDAMYWYRQDPGQGLRLIYYSQIVNDFQKGDIAEGYSVSREKKESFPLTVTSAQKNPTAFYLCASSRRTSGRVLQETQYFGPGTRLLVL.

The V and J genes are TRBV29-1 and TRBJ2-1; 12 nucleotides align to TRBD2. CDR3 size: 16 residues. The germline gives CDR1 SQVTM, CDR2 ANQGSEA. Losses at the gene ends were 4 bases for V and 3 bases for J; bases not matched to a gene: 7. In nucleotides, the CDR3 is TGCAGCGTTGTTCTCCTAGCGGGGGGGCTCTACAATGAGCAGTTCTTC. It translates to CSVVLLAGGLYNEQFF.

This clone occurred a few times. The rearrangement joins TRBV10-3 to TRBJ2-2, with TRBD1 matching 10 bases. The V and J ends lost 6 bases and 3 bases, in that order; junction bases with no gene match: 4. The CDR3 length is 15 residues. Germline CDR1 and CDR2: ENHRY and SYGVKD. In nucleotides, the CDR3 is TGTGCCATCAGCGGACAGGGGGGTTACACCGGGGAGCTGTTTTTT. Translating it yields CAISGQGGYTGELFF.

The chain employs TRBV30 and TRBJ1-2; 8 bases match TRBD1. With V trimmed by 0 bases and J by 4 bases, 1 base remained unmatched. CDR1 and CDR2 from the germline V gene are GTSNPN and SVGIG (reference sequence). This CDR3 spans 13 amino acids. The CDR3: CAWSVGTGYGYTF. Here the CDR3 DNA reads TGTGCCTGGAGTGTCGGGACAGGCTATGGCTACACCTTC.

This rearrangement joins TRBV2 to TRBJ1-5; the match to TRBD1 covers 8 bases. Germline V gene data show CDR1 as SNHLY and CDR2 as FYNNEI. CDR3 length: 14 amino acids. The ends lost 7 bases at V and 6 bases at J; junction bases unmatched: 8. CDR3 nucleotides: TGTGCCAGCAACGGAGGACAGGGCGGTCAGCCCCAGCATTTT. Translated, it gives CASNGGQGGQPQHF.

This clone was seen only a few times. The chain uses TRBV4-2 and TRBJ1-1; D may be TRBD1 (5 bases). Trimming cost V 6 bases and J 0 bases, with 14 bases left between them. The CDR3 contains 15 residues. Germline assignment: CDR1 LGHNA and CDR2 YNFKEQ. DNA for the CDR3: TGTGCCAGCAGTCCTCCTGACAGCATGAACACTGAAGCTTTCTTT. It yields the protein CASSPPDSMNTEAFF.

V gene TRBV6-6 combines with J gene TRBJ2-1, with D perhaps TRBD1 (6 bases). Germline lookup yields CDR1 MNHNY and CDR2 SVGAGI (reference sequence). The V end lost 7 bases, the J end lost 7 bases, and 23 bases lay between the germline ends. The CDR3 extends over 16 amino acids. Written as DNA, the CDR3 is TGTGCCAGCACCAGAAACCCGGGACGCGGACAGAATGAGCAGTTCTTC. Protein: CASTRNPGRGQNEQFF.

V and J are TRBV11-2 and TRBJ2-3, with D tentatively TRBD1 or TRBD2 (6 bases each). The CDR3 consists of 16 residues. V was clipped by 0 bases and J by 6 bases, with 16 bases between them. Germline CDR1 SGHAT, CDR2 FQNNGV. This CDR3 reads CASSLDPGGLRDTQYF. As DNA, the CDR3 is TGTGCCAGCAGCTTAGATCCTGGGGGGCTGAGGGATACGCAGTATTTT.

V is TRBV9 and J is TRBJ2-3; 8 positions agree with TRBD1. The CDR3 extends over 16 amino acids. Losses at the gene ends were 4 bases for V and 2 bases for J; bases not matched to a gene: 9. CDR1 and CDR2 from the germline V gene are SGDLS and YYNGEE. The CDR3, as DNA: TGTGCCAGCAGCTCCCGGACAGGGTTGGACACAGATACGCAGTATTTT. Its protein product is CASSSRTGLDTDTQYF.

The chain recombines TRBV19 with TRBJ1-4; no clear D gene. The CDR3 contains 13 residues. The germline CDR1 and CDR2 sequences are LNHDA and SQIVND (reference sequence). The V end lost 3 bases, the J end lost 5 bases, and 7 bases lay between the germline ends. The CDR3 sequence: CASSITRNEKLFF. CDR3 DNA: TGTGCCAGTAGTATTACCCGGAATGAAAAACTGTTTTTT. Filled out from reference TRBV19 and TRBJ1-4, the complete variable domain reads DGGITQSPKYLFRKEGQNVTLSCEQNLNHDAMYWYRQDPGQGLRLIYYSQIVNDFQKGDIAEGYSVSREKKESFPLTVTSAQKNPTAFYLCASSITRNEKLFFGSGTQLSVL.

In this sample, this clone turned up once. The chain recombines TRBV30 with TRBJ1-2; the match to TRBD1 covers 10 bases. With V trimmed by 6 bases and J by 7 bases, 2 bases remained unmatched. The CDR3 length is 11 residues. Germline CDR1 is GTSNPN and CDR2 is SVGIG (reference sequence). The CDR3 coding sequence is TGTGCCTGCTGGGACAGGGGTGGCTACACCTTC. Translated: CACWDRGGYTF. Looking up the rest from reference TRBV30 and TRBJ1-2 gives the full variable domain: SQTIHQWPATLVQPVGSPLSLECTVEGTSNPNLYWYRQAAGRGLQLLFYSVGIGQISSEVPQNLSASRPQDRQFILSSKKLLLSDSGFYLCACWDRGGYTFGSGTRLTVV.

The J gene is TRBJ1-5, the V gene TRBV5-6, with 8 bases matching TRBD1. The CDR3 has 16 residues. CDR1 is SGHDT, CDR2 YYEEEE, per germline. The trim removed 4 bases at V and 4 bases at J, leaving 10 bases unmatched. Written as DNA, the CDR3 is TGTGCCAGCAGCCGACTAGGGGACAGGCTGAATCAGCCCCAGCATTTT. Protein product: CASSRLGDRLNQPQHF.

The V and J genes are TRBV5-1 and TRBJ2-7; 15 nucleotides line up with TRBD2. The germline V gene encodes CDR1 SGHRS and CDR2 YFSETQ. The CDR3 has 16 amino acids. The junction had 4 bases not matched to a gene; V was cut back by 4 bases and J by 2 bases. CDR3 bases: TGCGCCAGCAGCCAGGGACTAGCGGGGGGAACCTACGAGCAGTACTTC. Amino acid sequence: CASSQGLAGGTYEQYF.

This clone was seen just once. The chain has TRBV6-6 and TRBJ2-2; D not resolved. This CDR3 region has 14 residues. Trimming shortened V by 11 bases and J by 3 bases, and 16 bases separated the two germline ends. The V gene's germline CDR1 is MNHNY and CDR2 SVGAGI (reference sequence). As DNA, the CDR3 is TGTGCCGTCTCACCCTCCACGGACACCGGGGAGCTGTTTTTT. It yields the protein CAVSPSTDTGELFF.